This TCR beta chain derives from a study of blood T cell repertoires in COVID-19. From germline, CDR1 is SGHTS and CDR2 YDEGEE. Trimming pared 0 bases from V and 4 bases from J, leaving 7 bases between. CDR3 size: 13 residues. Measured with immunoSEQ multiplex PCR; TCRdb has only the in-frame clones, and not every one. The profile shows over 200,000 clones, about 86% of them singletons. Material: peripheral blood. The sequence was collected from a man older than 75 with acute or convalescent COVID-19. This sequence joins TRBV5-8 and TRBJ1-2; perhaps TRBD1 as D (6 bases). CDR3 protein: CASSLGQVYGYTF. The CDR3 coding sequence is TGTGCCAGCAGCTTGGGACAGGTCTATGGCTACACCTTC.